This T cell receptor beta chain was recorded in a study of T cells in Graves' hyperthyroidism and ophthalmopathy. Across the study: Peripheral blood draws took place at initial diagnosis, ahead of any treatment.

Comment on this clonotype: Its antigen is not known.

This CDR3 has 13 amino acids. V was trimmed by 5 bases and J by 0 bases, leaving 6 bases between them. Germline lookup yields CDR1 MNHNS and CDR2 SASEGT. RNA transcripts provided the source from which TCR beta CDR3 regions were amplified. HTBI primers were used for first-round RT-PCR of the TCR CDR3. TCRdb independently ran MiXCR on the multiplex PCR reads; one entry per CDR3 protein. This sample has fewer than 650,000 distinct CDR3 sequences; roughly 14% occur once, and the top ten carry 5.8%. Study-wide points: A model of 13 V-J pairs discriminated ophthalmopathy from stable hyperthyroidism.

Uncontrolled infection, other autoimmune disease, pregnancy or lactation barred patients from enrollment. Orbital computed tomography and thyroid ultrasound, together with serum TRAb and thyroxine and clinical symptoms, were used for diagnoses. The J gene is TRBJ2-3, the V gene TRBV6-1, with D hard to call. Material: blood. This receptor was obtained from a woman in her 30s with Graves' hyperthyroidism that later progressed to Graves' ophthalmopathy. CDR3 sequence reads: CASSTLSTDTQYF. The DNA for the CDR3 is TGTGCCAGCAGTACCCTGAGCACAGATACGCAGTATTTT.